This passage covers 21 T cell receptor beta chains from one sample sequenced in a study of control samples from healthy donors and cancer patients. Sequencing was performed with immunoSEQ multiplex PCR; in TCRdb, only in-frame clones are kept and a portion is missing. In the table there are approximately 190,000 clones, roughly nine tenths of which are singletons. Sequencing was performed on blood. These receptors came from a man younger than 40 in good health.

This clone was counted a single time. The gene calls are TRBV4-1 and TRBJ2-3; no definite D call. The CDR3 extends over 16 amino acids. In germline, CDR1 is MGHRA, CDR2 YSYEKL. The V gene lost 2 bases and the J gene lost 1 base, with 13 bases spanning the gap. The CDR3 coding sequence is TGCGCCAGCAGCCAATTACACAGAATTGGCACAGATACGCAGTATTTT. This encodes CASSQLHRIGTDTQYF.

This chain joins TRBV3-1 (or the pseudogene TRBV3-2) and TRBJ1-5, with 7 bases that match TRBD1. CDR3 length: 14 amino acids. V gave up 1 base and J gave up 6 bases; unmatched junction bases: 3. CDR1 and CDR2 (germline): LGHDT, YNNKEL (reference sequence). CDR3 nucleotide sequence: TGTGCCAGCAGCCAAGGAGGGGGCGGTCAGCCCCAGCATTTT. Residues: CASSQGGGGQPQHF.

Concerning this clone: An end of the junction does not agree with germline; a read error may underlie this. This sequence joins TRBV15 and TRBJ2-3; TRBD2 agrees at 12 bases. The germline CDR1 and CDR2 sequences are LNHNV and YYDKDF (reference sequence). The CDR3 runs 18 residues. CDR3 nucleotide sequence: TGTGCCACCGGCAGAGACACCAGACTAGCGGGGGCCACAGATACGCAGTATTTT. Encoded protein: CATGRDTRLAGATDTQYF.

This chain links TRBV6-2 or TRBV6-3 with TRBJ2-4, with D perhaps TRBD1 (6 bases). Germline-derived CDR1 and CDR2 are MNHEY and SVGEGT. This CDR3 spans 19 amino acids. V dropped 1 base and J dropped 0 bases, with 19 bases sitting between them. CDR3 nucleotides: TGTGCCAGCAGTTACTTGAAGAAGGGGGTCTGGCTAGCCAAAAACATTCAGTACTTC. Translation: CASSYLKKGVWLAKNIQYF.

CDR3 DNA: TGTGCCAGCAGCAGGGAAAACACTGAAGCTTTCTTT. This encodes CASSRENTEAFF. The chain employs TRBV7-9 and TRBJ1-1; D is unclear. V was trimmed by 5 bases and J by 2 bases, leaving 6 bases between them. The CDR3 loop spans 12 amino acids. Looked up from germline, CDR1 is SEHNR and CDR2 is FQNEAQ (reference sequence).

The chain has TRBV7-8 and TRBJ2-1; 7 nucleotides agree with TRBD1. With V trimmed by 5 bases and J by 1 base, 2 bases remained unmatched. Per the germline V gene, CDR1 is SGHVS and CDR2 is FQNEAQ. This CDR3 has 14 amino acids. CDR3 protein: CASSTGESYNEQFF. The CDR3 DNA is TGTGCCAGCAGCACAGGGGAGTCCTACAATGAGCAGTTCTTC.

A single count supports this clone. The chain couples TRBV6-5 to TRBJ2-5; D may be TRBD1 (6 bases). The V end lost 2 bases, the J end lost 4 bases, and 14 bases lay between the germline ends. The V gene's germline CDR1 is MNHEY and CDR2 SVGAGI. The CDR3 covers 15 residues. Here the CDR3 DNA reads TGTGCCAGCAGTTACCAACGGGACACCCGAGAGACCCAGTACTTC. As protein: CASSYQRDTRETQYF.

The CDR3 reads CARAAGNNSPLHF. The CDR3 nucleotides are TGTGCCAGAGCGGCAGGCAATAATTCACCCCTCCACTTT. This chain uses TRBV2 with TRBJ1-6; D is unclear. The germline V and J ends were trimmed by 9 bases and 5 bases, with 11 bases remaining between them. The CDR3 has 13 amino acids. Germline CDR1 and CDR2: SNHLY and FYNNEI.

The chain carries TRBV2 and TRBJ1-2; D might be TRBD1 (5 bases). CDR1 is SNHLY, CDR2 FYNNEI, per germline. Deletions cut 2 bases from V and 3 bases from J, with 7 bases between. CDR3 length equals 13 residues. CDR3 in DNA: TGTGCCAGCAGTGAACAGGGAGACTATGGCTACACCTTC. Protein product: CASSEQGDYGYTF.

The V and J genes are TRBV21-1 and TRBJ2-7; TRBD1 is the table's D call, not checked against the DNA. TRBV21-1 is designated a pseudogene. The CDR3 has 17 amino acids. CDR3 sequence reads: CASSKVFQGQGADEQYF. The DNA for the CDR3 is TGTGCCAGCAGCAAAGTGTTCCAGGGACAGGGGGCCGACGAGCAGTACTTC.

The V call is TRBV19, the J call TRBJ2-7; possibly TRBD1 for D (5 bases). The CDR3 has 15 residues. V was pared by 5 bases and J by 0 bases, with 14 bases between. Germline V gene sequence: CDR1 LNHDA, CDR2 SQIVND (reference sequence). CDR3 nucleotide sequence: TGTGCCAGTAGTGAACAGTATGGGGCCTCCTACGAGCAGTACTTC. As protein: CASSEQYGASYEQYF.

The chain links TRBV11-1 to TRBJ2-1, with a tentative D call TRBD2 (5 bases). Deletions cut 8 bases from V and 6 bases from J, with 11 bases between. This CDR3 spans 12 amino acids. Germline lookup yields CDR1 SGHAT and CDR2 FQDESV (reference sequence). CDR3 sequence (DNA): TGTGCCAGCGCGAGGGTCTGCAATGAGCAGTTCTTC. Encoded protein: CASARVCNEQFF.

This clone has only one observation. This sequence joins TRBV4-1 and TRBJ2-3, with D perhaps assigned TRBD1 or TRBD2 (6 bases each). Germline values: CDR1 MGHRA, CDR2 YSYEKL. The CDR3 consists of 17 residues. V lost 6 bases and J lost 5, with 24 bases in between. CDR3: CASRYDVVGGPGDTQYF. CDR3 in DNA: TGCGCCAGCAGATATGATGTCGTTGGGGGGCCTGGAGATACGCAGTATTTT.

The CDR3 loop is CASSPRQEDNYGYTF. The CDR3 nucleotides are TGTGCCAGCTCACCGCGACAGGAGGATAACTATGGCTACACCTTC. The J gene is TRBJ1-2, the V gene TRBV18, with D possibly matching TRBD1 (6 bases). V was cut by 3 bases and J by 1 base, with 12 bases left in between. CDR3 size: 15 residues. Germline lookup yields CDR1 KGHSH and CDR2 LQKENI.

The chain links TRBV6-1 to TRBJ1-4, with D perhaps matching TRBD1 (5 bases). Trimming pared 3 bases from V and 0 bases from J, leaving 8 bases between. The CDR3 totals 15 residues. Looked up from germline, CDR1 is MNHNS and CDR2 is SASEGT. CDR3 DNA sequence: TGTGCCAGCAGTGAGGGGACGGCAACTAATGAAAAACTGTTTTTT. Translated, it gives CASSEGTATNEKLFF.

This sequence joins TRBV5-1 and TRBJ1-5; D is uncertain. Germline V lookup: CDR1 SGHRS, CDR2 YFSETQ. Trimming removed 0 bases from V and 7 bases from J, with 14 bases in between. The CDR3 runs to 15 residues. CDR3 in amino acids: CASSLEPGPGQPQHF. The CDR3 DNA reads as TGCGCCAGCAGCTTGGAGCCGGGCCCGGGACAGCCCCAGCATTTT. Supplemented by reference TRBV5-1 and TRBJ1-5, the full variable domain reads KAGVTQTPRYLIKTRGQQVTLSCSPISGHRSVSWYQQTPGQGLQFLFEYFSETQRNKGNFPGRFSGRQFSNSRSEMNVSTLELGDSALYLCASSLEPGPGQPQHFGDGTRLSIL.

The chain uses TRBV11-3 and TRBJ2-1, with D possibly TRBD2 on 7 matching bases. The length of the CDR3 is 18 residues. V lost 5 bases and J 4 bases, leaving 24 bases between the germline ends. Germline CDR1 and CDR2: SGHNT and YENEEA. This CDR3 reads CASSPHLGQGRGYNEQFF. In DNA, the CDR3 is TGTGCCAGCAGCCCTCACCTGGGTCAGGGGAGGGGTTACAATGAGCAGTTCTTC.

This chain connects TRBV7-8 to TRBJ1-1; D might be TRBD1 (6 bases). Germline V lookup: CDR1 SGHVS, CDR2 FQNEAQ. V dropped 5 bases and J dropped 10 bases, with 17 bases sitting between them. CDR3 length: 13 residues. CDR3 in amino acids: CASSRRQDELAFF. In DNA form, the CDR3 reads TGTGCCAGCAGCCGACGACAGGATGAACTAGCTTTCTTT.

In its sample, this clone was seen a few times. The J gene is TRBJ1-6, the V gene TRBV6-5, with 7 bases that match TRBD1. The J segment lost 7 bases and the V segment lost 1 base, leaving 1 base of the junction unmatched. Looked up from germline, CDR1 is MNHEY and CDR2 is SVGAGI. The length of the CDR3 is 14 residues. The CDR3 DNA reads TGTGCCAGCAGTTACTGGACAGGAAATTCACCCCTCCACTTT. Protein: CASSYWTGNSPLHF.

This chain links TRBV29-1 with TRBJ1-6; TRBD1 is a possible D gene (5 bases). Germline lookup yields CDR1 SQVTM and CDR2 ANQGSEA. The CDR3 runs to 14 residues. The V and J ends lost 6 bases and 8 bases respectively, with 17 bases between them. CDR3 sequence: CSVKAGYGDSPLHF. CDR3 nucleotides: TGCAGCGTAAAGGCAGGGTATGGCGATTCACCCCTCCACTTT.

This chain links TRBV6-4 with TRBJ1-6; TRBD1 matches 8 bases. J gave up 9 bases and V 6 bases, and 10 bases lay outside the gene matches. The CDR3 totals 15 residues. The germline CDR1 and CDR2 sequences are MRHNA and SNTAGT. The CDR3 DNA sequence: TGTGCCAGCAGCCCCGACAGGGGTCTTCTTTCACCCCTCCACTTT. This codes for CASSPDRGLLSPLHF.